This TCR beta chain was identified during a study of blood T cells in healthy people across ages. The authors ran a second PCR of roughly 6 to 12 cycles using a sample-barcoded 5' primer and a J-beta primer mix. From the 5' RACE reads, TCRdb called clonotypes with MiXCR, one entry per CDR3 protein. Of 850,000 to 1,300,000 distinct CDR3 sequences in the sample, 40% to 45% were seen once. On this clonotype itself: Its specificity is unknown.

Study-level findings and limits: Naive CD4+ cells and diversity were both higher in long-lived donors than in aged donors. Any changes in expanded clonotypes were possibly confounded, as donor CMV status remained unknown. As age increased, TCR beta diversity per million T cells fell in a roughly linear fashion.

This CDR3 is built from 13 residues. Germline trimming cut 6 bases from V and 3 bases from J; bases unmatched to any gene: 4. Germline CDR1 SQVTM, CDR2 ANQGSEA. This chain links TRBV29-1 with TRBJ2-7; 11 nucleotides line up with TRBD1. This receptor was taken from a woman aged 55 to 70 in good health. The sample comprised blood. The DNA for the CDR3 is TGCAGCGTGGGGACAGGGGGAATCTACGAGCAGTACTTC. Translated: CSVGTGGIYEQYF.